These 21 T cell receptor beta chains originate from one sample sequenced in a study of vaccination and CD4 T cells after COVID-19. No cognate antigen is known for these TCRs. Sequenced with the Oncomine TCR Beta short-read assay was DNA taken from cultured CD4+ T cells. TCRdb fed the PCR reads into MiXCR, producing one record per CDR3 protein. The sample records more than 7,500 distinct CDR3 sequences, about 55% being singletons. Treatment noted: roughly 11-day PBMC culture with coronavirus spike peptide pools or control peptides (ViraFEST assay). The specimen sequenced was CD4+ T cells from blood, cultured in vitro. These receptor sequences come from a human donor who had recovered from COVID-19.

This sequence joins TRBV6-5 and TRBJ2-7, with TRBD2 as a possible D gene (6 bases). The CDR3 is 16 amino acids. The germline V gene has CDR1 MNHEY and CDR2 SVGAGI. Trimming pared 0 bases from V and 2 bases from J, leaving 14 bases between. CDR3 residues: CASSYSFAGGTYEQYF. The CDR3 nucleotides are TGTGCCAGCAGTTACTCGTTTGCCGGAGGGACCTACGAGCAGTACTTC.

The CDR3 region has the DNA TGTGCCTGGAGTGCACAGGAGGGCACTGAAGCTTTCTTT. It encodes CAWSAQEGTEAFF. The chain employs TRBV30 and TRBJ1-1; D may be TRBD1 (5 bases). The CDR3 runs to 13 residues. Germline assignment: CDR1 GTSNPN and CDR2 SVGIG (reference sequence). Trimming removed 1 base from V and 4 bases from J, with 10 bases in between.

This chain joins TRBV7-2 and TRBJ1-1; D unclear. Germline V gene data show CDR1 as SGHTA and CDR2 as FQGNSA. Trimming removed 5 bases at V and 0 bases at J, with 4 bases between. The CDR3 covers 12 residues. CDR3 sequence reads: CASSLLNTEAFF. The CDR3 nucleotides are TGTGCCAGCAGCCTCCTGAACACTGAAGCTTTCTTT.

This clonotype was seen once. This chain links TRBV18 with TRBJ1-1, with D unresolved. Germline CDR1 KGHSH, CDR2 LQKENI. Trimming shortened V by 3 bases and J by 0 bases, and 14 bases separated the two germline ends. CDR3 length: 16 amino acids. The CDR3 DNA follows: TGTGCCAGCTCACCTTCGTACAGTGTCATGAACACTGAAGCTTTCTTT. It is translated as CASSPSYSVMNTEAFF.

V gene TRBV7-6 combines with J gene TRBJ1-5, with D hard to call. With 1 base removed from V and 0 bases from J, the gap between germline ends came to 7 bases. The CDR3 extends over 15 amino acids. Germline V gives CDR1 SGHVS, CDR2 FNYEAQ. This chain's CDR3 is CASSLVADSNQPQHF. CDR3 DNA sequence: TGTGCCAGCAGCTTAGTAGCTGATAGCAATCAGCCCCAGCATTTT.

By sample share, this clonotype is large (0.1 to 1%). V and J are TRBV7-9 and TRBJ2-3; D unclear. Between the trimmed V and J ends, which lost 5 bases and 0 bases, there was a span of 3 bases. CDR1 is SEHNR and CDR2 is FQNEAQ in the germline V gene (reference sequence). The CDR3 is 12 amino acids. CDR3 region: CASSLSTDTQYF. As DNA, the CDR3 is TGTGCCAGCAGCCTTAGCACAGATACGCAGTATTTT.

The J gene is TRBJ1-6, the V gene TRBV20-1, with D uncertain. Between the trimmed V and J ends, which lost 0 bases and 0 bases, there was a span of 12 bases. The CDR3 covers 17 residues. The V gene's germline CDR1 is DFQATT and CDR2 SNEGSKA (reference sequence). CDR3 sequence reads: CSARENSASSYNSPLHF. The CDR3 region has the DNA TGCAGTGCTAGAGAGAATAGCGCGAGCTCCTATAATTCACCCCTCCACTTT.

This clonotype was observed a few times. The genes are TRBV12-3 or TRBV12-4 and TRBJ1-2, with TRBD1 matching 9 bases. This CDR3 comprises 14 residues. After removal of 5 bases from V and 5 bases from J, the junction contained 6 bases not matched to a gene. This CDR3 is CASSPGQGSYGYTF. The DNA of the CDR3 is TGTGCCAGCAGTCCCGGACAGGGGAGTTATGGCTACACCTTC.

This clonotype is a singleton in its sample. The chain couples TRBV20-1 to TRBJ2-6; TRBD1 matches 8 bases. From germline, CDR1 is DFQATT and CDR2 SNEGSKA (reference sequence). V was clipped by 3 bases and J by 1 base; unmatched bases: 2. The CDR3 runs 15 residues. CDR3 sequence reads: CSASRGRSGANVLTF. As DNA, the CDR3 is TGCAGTGCTAGCAGGGGGCGGTCTGGGGCCAACGTCCTGACTTTC.

J is TRBJ2-5 and V is TRBV6-1; 11 bases agree with TRBD2. The CDR3 is made up of 15 amino acids. CDR1 and CDR2 from the germline V gene are MNHNS and SASEGT. V was pared by 8 bases and J by 5 bases, with 10 bases of the junction left unmatched. In DNA, the CDR3 is TGTGCCAGCGGCCTTGGACTAGCGGGTTCTGAGACCCAGTACTTC. It yields the protein CASGLGLAGSETQYF.

The chain joins TRBV20-1 to TRBJ1-1; 9 bases map to TRBD1. V lost 5 bases and J lost 4; bases outside the gene matches: 5. Per the germline V gene, CDR1 is DFQATT and CDR2 is SNEGSKA (reference sequence). The CDR3 length is 13 residues. The CDR3 DNA sequence: TGCAGTGCTGCGGGACAGGGAGGCACTGAAGCTTTCTTT. It specifies CSAAGQGGTEAFF.

A few counts support this clonotype. This sequence joins TRBV7-2 and TRBJ1-1; D not resolved. V was trimmed by 4 bases and J by 1 base, leaving 10 bases between them. The CDR3 length is 14 residues. Looked up from germline, CDR1 is SGHTA and CDR2 is FQGNSA. DNA of the CDR3: TGTGCCAGCAGCTCTGATCCCGGGAACACTGAAGCTTTCTTT. It yields the protein CASSSDPGNTEAFF.

The V and J genes are TRBV20-1 and TRBJ2-5; 7 bases are a match to TRBD1. Looked up from germline, CDR1 is DFQATT and CDR2 is SNEGSKA (reference sequence). The CDR3 spans 13 residues. Germline trimming cut 5 bases from V and 5 bases from J; bases unmatched to any gene: 8. This chain's CDR3 is CSAPRTGVETQYF. The CDR3 region has the DNA TGCAGTGCTCCGAGGACAGGAGTGGAGACCCAGTACTTC.

This chain links TRBV20-1 with TRBJ2-5; 7 bases match TRBD1. J lost 5 bases, V lost 5 bases, and 5 bases had no gene match. The CDR3 runs 12 residues. Germline V gene sequence: CDR1 DFQATT, CDR2 SNEGSKA (reference sequence). In nucleotides, the CDR3 is TGCAGTGCTCCACAGGGGTTTGAGACCCAGTACTTC. This gives the protein CSAPQGFETQYF.

The chain links TRBV19 to TRBJ2-7; perhaps TRBD1 as D (6 bases). The germline gives CDR1 LNHDA, CDR2 SQIVND (reference sequence). Trimming took 3 bases from V and 2 from J, leaving 14 bases between them. The CDR3 runs to 15 residues. CDR3 sequence (DNA): TGTGCCAGTAGTATCGGGACAACCGACCCCTACGAGCAGTACTTC. This sequence encodes CASSIGTTDPYEQYF.

V usage is TRBV6-1 and J usage is TRBJ2-2; TRBD1 aligns across 9 bases. With V trimmed by 7 bases and J by 5 bases, 17 bases remained unmatched. The V gene's germline CDR1 is MNHNS and CDR2 SASEGT. The CDR3 extends over 18 amino acids. In DNA, the CDR3 is TGTGCCAGCACCCTTAAGGGGACAGGGTGGGATCTTACCGGGGAGCTGTTTTTT. This gives the protein CASTLKGTGWDLTGELFF.

The chain combines TRBV2 with TRBJ1-5, with D possibly matching TRBD1 (5 bases). This CDR3 is built from 14 residues. Per germline, CDR1 SNHLY and CDR2 FYNNEI. V lost 6 bases, J lost 3 bases, and 12 bases lay in between. The CDR3 is CASSAGPYNQPQHF. CDR3 nucleotides: TGTGCCAGCAGCGCAGGGCCCTACAATCAGCCCCAGCATTTT. The full variable domain, rest sourced from reference TRBV2 and TRBJ1-5, is EPEVTQTPSHQVTQMGQEVILRCVPISNHLYFYWYRQILGQKVEFLVSFYNNEISEKSEIFDDQFSVERPDGSNFTLKIRSTKLEDSAMYFCASSAGPYNQPQHFGDGTRLSIL.

The chain combines TRBV18 with TRBJ2-7, with 13 bases aligning to TRBD2. The CDR3 is 16 residues long. The J segment lost 7 bases and the V segment lost 3 bases, leaving 9 bases of the junction unmatched. The germline V gene encodes CDR1 KGHSH and CDR2 LQKENI. The CDR3 is CASSPSPGLAGREQYF. The CDR3 DNA follows: TGTGCCAGCTCACCGTCTCCGGGACTAGCGGGACGGGAGCAGTACTTC.

This sequence joins TRBV24-1 and TRBJ2-3, with 9 bases fitting TRBD2. Germline V CDR1 and CDR2: KGHDR, SFDVKD. This CDR3 has 19 amino acids. The junction had 16 bases not matched to a gene; V was cut back by 4 bases and J by 3 bases. This CDR3 reads CATSEGRSGRHYWTDTQYF. In nucleotides, the CDR3 is TGTGCCACCAGTGAGGGGCGTAGCGGGAGACATTATTGGACAGATACGCAGTATTTT.

V is TRBV11-3 and J is TRBJ2-7; 8 positions match TRBD1. This CDR3 is 15 amino acids long. With V trimmed by 1 base and J by 2 bases, 4 bases remained unmatched. Germline-derived CDR1 and CDR2 are SGHNT and YENEEA. This CDR3 is CASSLATGGTYEQYF. The CDR3 coding sequence is TGTGCCAGCAGCTTAGCAACAGGGGGGACCTACGAGCAGTACTTC. Full variable domain (outside the CDR3, taken from reference TRBV11-3 and TRBJ2-7): EAGVVQSPRYKIIEKKQPVAFWCNPISGHNTLYWYLQNLGQGPELLIRYENEEAVDDSQLPKDRFSAERLKGVDSTLKIQPAELGDSAVYLCASSLATGGTYEQYFGPGTRLTVT.

This CDR3 reads CSATPDGISADTQYF. The CDR3 DNA follows: TGCAGTGCTACCCCCGACGGGATAAGTGCAGATACGCAGTATTTT. The rearrangement joins TRBV20-1 to TRBJ2-3, with a weak D call TRBD2 (5 bases). Germline CDR1 and CDR2: DFQATT and SNEGSKA (reference sequence). This CDR3 contains 15 residues. V was clipped by 4 bases and J by 4 bases, with 18 bases between them.